The rows below give T cell receptor beta chains drawn from one sample of a study of cytotoxic CD8 clonotypes in ibrutinib-treated CLL. Sequenced by immunoSEQ multiplex PCR; TCRdb stores in-frame clones only, minus some. The sample yields 110,000 to 150,000 clones, 70% to 80% seen once. This specimen was PBMCs, taken after 12 months of ibrutinib treatment. These receptors originate from a human donor with chronic lymphocytic leukemia. The CDR3 runs from the conserved cysteine through the conserved F or W.

v_gene | CDR3aa
TRBV28 | CASSLEFWGGTGTEQTYTF
TRBV7-9 | CASSKVGDTDEQYF
TRBV27 | CASSLYRGGGNEQYF
TRBV15 | CATSYLVTGESEQFF
TRBV18 | CASSPAGAGEKLFF
TRBV30 | CAWEVVGGSPLHF
TRBV27 | CASRAGPWGSEQYF
TRBV6-1 | CASSGVLYNEQFF
TRBV5-6 | CASSSRTSGNFYTGELFF
TRBV11-2 | CASSLSRGRRASF
TRBV4-3 | CASSQDASWSYEQYF
TRBV7-8 | CASSLAHRAGGPLNEQFF
TRBV2 | CASNLGGLAADTQYF
TRBV30 | CAWSSRGPETQYF
TRBV11-2 | CASSFWVNYKYEKLFF
TRBV29-1 | CSAPLAGVGRAYNEQFF
TRBV13 | CASSLRQRNEKLFF
TRBV4-3 | CASRGVAGRYNEQFF
TRBV7-6 | CASSLESGLAVWETQYF
TRBV5-4 | CASSLEPGQTRNYGYTF
TRBV19 | CASSRDLGLGGELFF
TRBV7-3 | CASSLTSYNEQFF
TRBV6-6 | CASSYAGSTGNTIYF
TRBV18 | CASSSDRGNTEAFF
TRBV27 | CASSFPGLAVQFF
TRBV13 | CASSPWRAGGELFF
TRBV6-5 | CASSPGQATDTQYF
TRBV5-1 | CASSKSGQGAYTEAFF
TRBV27 | CASSFSGSLGNEQFF
TRBV30 | CAWSVPTGVGYGEQFF
TRBV5-4 | CASSYGLAGVGNEQFF
TRBV6-1 | CASSEPYEQYF
TRBV27 | CASSLSMGSHEQYF
TRBV5-1 | CASSLAGTGVHNEQFF
TRBV6-5 | CASSKDTYEQYF
TRBV6-1 | CASMGGIIVKPQHF
TRBV5-1 | CASSLDSAGGYYGYTF
TRBV19 | CASSPPGGALLVYEQFF
TRBV18 | CASSPATGGDNEQYF
TRBV6-5 | CASSYSSAPGELFF
TRBV4-1 | CASSQVSNIGQANTEAFF
TRBV30 | CAWKGFFAETQYF
TRBV11-2 | CASSLGAGQPQHF
TRBV5-8 | CASSRLTYRVTNYGYTF
TRBV5-4 | CASSLPGMVNTEAFF
TRBV5-4 | CASTHRTGGEEQFF
TRBV19 | CASSRRTNQPQHF
TRBV5-4 | CASSRDRVPFGDEQYF
TRBV5-4 | CASSRDRNSGNTIYF
TRBV7-9 | CASSLEVGSEQYF
TRBV7-2 | CASSYLAALLRSVQFF
TRBV27 | CASSSGLAGRETQYF
TRBV9 | CASKRGSTDTQYF
TRBV6-5 | CASSYSRGGEQFF
TRBV18 | CASSPPGRKNTEAFF
TRBV11-1 | CASSPVGRNYEQYF
TRBV4-2 | CASSQDDSTDTQYF
TRBV5-1 | CARVGSGKGAGEQYF
TRBV27 | CASSSPGQTMDRLLF
TRBV27 | CASSLQGPAGGPTDTQYF